A single TCR beta chain is shown here with its context. There is no known antigen for this receptor. It has no much larger one-base neighbor in the sample; base qualities were not kept. From the cysteine through the phenylalanine, the CDR3 covers 15 amino acids. Only the CDR3 part of the read is kept: 45 bases, read in frame from the first base. For this chain, trimming is 2 bases at the V end and 1 base at the J end, and the number of junction bases without a gene match is 4. CDR1 MNHEY and CDR2 SVGEGT were looked up in the germline V gene. Read against the paper, the sample's time point label means: baseline before first vaccination. The vaccinee samples were drawn from two UK trials, COV001 and COV002, one of which was a single-blind randomized controlled phase 2/3 trial testing AZD1222 (ChAdOx1 nCoV-19) in healthy adults. For TCRbeta chain sequencing, PBMC samples were collected from trial participants at day 0 and at day 28 after the second dose.

The record originates from a study of T cell responses to AZD1222 COVID-19 vaccine (dated by TCRdb to the early 2020s). Looking at the study overall: AZD1222 recipients whose second dose came at about 4 weeks and those whose second dose came at about 12 weeks were combined into one group, since spike-specific TCR depth and breadth did not differ between the two schedules. A total of around 240 trial participants underwent TCR sequencing, of whom 200 to 220 received two doses of AZD1222 and about 25 received two doses of the MenACWY control vaccine. Trial participants were enrolled into age subgroups of 18-55, 56-69 and 70-plus years, which contained about 160, 30 and 59 TCR-sequenced participants, respectively.

General findings and caveats noted by the study authors: CD4 TCRs associated with the vaccine covered the entire spike protein, and the dominant responses were in regions 160-218 and 743-854. Because no day 14 peak-response samples were available, the repertoires could be characterized only after the peak T cell response. In the small 56-69-year group, the increase in depth fell short of significance, most likely because of low power. Only five or six AZD1222 recipients were SARS-CoV-2 seropositive at baseline, limiting conclusions about previously exposed vaccinees. After two AZD1222 doses, spike-specific TCR breadth and depth were significantly higher than at day 0 and than in MenACWY recipients. Nearly half of unique spike-specific TCRs reportedly recognized epitopes outside regions mutated in the B.1.351 and B.1.1.7 variants. Participants were mostly white British and included more females than males, and it was suggested by the authors that clonal diversity may have been underestimated.

The CDR3 regions of human TCRbeta chains were subjected to immunosequencing. Regarding the original processing steps: Repertoire TCRs were matched against a reference library of SARS-CoV-2-specific TCRs generated with the MIRA antigen-specificity platform. Breadth was defined as the fraction of unique TCRs that were SARS-CoV-2-associated, and depth was defined as the fraction of total T cells that were SARS-CoV-2-associated. Each spike-specific TCR was assigned to its reactive spike region and to a CD4 or CD8 class using the MIRA data. Log10-transformed breadth and depth values were compared by one-way ANOVA with Sidak's multiple comparisons tests. The table was pulled from immuneACCESS by TCRdb, which kept in-frame rearrangements only. Such tables lose some clones; where checked, under half of the loss comes from unresolved V genes, and the rest has no known cause. The V and J calls and the clone size are those of that table, but D and trimming were determined from the DNA. Here the sample has about 150,000 clones; about 87% occur a single time. Jointly, the top ten make up 2.5% to 4% of the sample.

The sequence came from an adult in good health. The chain is assembled from TRBV6-2 or TRBV6-3 and TRBJ1-2; 7 nucleotides in the junction match TRBD1. The source material was peripheral blood, sampled on day 0 of AZD1222 vaccination. The bases read TGTGCCAGCAGTTACGACAGGGAGGTTAACTATGGCTACACCTTC. Its protein reads: CASSYDREVNYGYTF.